The 2 T cell receptor beta chains in this list originate from one sample, sequenced in a study of shared clonotypes between healthy human individuals. Sequencing used immunoSEQ multiplex PCR; TCRdb keeps in-frame clones, though not all of them. The sample lists about 79,000 clones; 62% were seen once. Sequencing input: memory CD8+ T cells sorted from blood. The subset denotes: CD45RO+ cells pooled with CCR7-negative TemRA cells. Receptor source: a young man in good health.

As to this clone: An end of the junction differs from the germline gene, which may be a read error. Other nucleotide sequences from this sample produce the same CDR3. J is TRBJ1-1 and V is TRBV11-1; D gene ambiguous. The V gene's germline CDR1 is SGHAT and CDR2 FQDESV (reference sequence). The CDR3 length is 13 residues. The CDR3 DNA is TGCGCCAGCAGCCCTCAGCGTAACACTGAAGCTTTCTTT. Protein product: CASSPQRNTEAFF.

This clone has a count of ten or more. CDR3 in amino acids: CASSPSGGTGNEQFF. The CDR3 nucleotides are TGTGCCAGCAGTCCGAGCGGGGGGACAGGCAATGAGCAGTTCTTC. The gene calls are TRBV27 and TRBJ2-1, with a possible D match to TRBD2 (9 bases). The CDR3 spans 15 residues. Germline CDR1 MNHEY, CDR2 SMNVEV (reference sequence). The V end lost 5 bases, the J end lost 6 bases, and 17 bases lay between the germline ends.